This T cell receptor beta chain is from a study of T-cell memory formation after mild COVID-19 (dated by TCRdb to the early 2020s). In the study overall: TCR sequence clusters from the two donors were largely donor specific. Longitudinal TCRalpha and TCRbeta repertoire sequencing tracked T-cell clones expanding and contracting after mild COVID-19 in a couple of donors. The cohort was made up of two young adult volunteers, one female and one male, who were previously healthy.

The listed sequencing device is Illumina NovaSeq 6000. Using 5'RACE with constant-segment primers, TCRalpha and TCRbeta cDNA libraries were constructed, with sample barcodes and unique molecular identifiers added in the process. Trizol reagent was used to extract RNA from every sample. Amplification of the libraries took two PCR steps, and the second step added a second sample barcode plus Illumina TruSeq adapters. Libraries were sequenced on an Illumina NovaSeq with 2 x 150 bp paired-end reads. The original methods were these. With migec v1.2.7, reads were demultiplexed and then collapsed into UMI-guided consensus sequences. With mixcr v2.1.11, UMI consensuses were aligned to TRA and TRB V and J templates and assembled into clonotypes. Clonotypes were classified as expanded or contracted when called significant by both edgeR and NoisET, with noise models trained on biological replicates. For edgeR calls, the cutoffs were a false discovery rate-adjusted p below 0.01 and a log2 fold-change threshold of 1. As an exploratory analysis of dynamics, max-normalized trajectories of the 1000 most abundant clonotypes were examined with PCA combined with hierarchical clustering. Separately sequenced CD4+ and CD8+ repertoires were used to assign the CD4 or CD8 phenotype of responding clones. TCRdb reprocessing: public reads trimmed at Q25 with fastp, clones called with MiXCR, in-frame beta chains kept. Merged by CDR3 protein, the rows form single entries marked with the most common genes and DNA. The authors' filters were not applied to this entry. This sample comprises fewer than 250,000 distinct CDR3 sequences, roughly a tenth of them detected only once. In total, the top ten clones hold around 3.3% of the sample.

PBMCs were isolated by Ficoll-Paque density gradient centrifugation. This clonotype came up a few times. Its antigen specificity is not known. The input lacks base qualities; no much larger clone sits a single base away. Broad study findings and their caveats: Contracting CD4+ clones appeared mostly in the CM and EM memory subsets, whereas CD8+ clones were enriched in EMRA. Balanced CD4/CD8 phenotypes were observed for clones contracting from day 15 to 85, whereas a bias towards CD4+ was observed for a second wave of clones expanding from day 15 to 37. The study covered only a couple of mild cases, and larger cohorts including severe cases with pre-infection samples were considered necessary. Some responding clones were detected in pre-infection memory, which suggested that pre-existing cross-reactive memory T cells had joined the SARS-CoV-2 response. SARS-CoV-2 specificity was not confirmed for the second-wave clones peaking on day 37.

From the germline V gene (reference sequence), CDR1 is DFQATT and CDR2 is SNEGSKA. The CDR3 runs 14 amino acids, cysteine and phenylalanine included. Only the CDR3 DNA is retained, 42 bases long and in frame from the first base. V ends up 5 bases short and J 6 bases short, with an unmatched junction base count of 5. Specimen: PBMCs or a T cell subset sorted from them (not recorded which). This clonotype was sampled from a young man who had mild COVID-19 (a few samples of this study predate the infection). The sample titles of this study are shuffled in the database, so cell type and time point are left out; the donor was told from shared clones. Recombination connected TRBV20-1 to TRBJ2-1; 12 middle bases align to TRBD2. The CDR3 sequence is CSAPPSGGANEQFF. The DNA sequence is as follows: TGCAGTGCTCCCCCTAGCGGGGGGGCCAATGAGCAGTTCTTC.